Each of the 10 T cell receptor beta chains below was sequenced from the same sample in a study of blood T cell repertoires in COVID-19. Sequencing was performed with immunoSEQ multiplex PCR; in TCRdb, only in-frame clones are kept and a portion is missing. This sample has about 230,000 clones; around nine tenths occur once, and the top ten carry less than 4%. The source material was PBMCs or T cells enriched from blood (not recorded which). Receptors originate from a woman under 40 with acute COVID-19.

This rearrangement joins TRBV6-5 to TRBJ1-2, with a tentative D call TRBD1 (6 bases). Per the germline V gene, CDR1 is MNHEY and CDR2 is SVGAGI. V was pared by 6 bases and J by 3 bases, with 14 bases between. This CDR3 is built from 14 residues. CDR3 coding DNA: TGTGCCAGCAGCATACAGGGCCAATACTATGGCTACACCTTC. This gives the protein CASSIQGQYYGYTF.

The chain uses TRBV19 and TRBJ2-3; 8 bases fit TRBD2. The CDR3 sequence is 14 residues long. After removal of 5 bases from V and 4 bases from J, the junction contained 5 bases not matched to a gene. Germline lookup yields CDR1 LNHDA and CDR2 SQIVND (reference sequence). CDR3 nucleotide sequence: TGTGCCAGTAGTGGTCTAGCGGGTGCAGATACGCAGTATTTT. It codes for CASSGLAGADTQYF.

The V and J genes are TRBV9 and TRBJ2-2; D unresolved. Per germline, CDR1 SGDLS and CDR2 YYNGEE. The CDR3 length is 11 residues. Trimming pared 7 bases from V and 5 bases from J, leaving 6 bases between. Written as DNA, the CDR3 is TGTGCCAGCTCCGGTACCGGGGAGCTGTTTTTT. Amino acids: CASSGTGELFF.

The V and J genes are TRBV5-1 and TRBJ2-5; 10 positions agree with TRBD2. This CDR3 contains 16 residues. Germline-derived CDR1 and CDR2 are SGHRS and YFSETQ. The ends lost 0 bases at V and 2 bases at J; junction bases unmatched: 4. CDR3 nucleotides: TGCGCCAGCAGCTTGGGACTAGCGGGCCAACAAGAGACCCAGTACTTC. Translation gives CASSLGLAGQQETQYF.

The gene calls are TRBV3-1 (or the pseudogene TRBV3-2) and TRBJ2-2, with 11 bases fitting TRBD2. Trimming removed 2 bases from V and 8 bases from J; junction bases left unmatched: 13. CDR1 is LGHDT, CDR2 YNNKEL, per germline (reference sequence). This CDR3 has 18 residues. The CDR3 sequence: CASSQPRTSGLWRGELFF. The CDR3, as DNA: TGTGCCAGCAGCCAACCTAGGACTAGCGGGCTGTGGAGGGGGGAGCTGTTTTTT.

This clone was seen just once. The genes are TRBV5-4 and TRBJ1-4, with no clear D. The germline gives CDR1 SGHNT, CDR2 YYREEE (reference sequence). Trimming shortened V by 4 bases and J by 8 bases, and 15 bases separated the two germline ends. The length of the CDR3 is 14 residues. The CDR3 here is CASSRREGGEKLFF. CDR3 nucleotide sequence: TGTGCCAGCAGCCGGAGAGAGGGTGGGGAAAAACTGTTTTTT.

The V gene is TRBV6-2 or TRBV6-3, the J gene TRBJ2-5; D uncertain. V was clipped by 2 bases and J by 0 bases, with 16 bases between them. From germline, CDR1 is MNHEY and CDR2 SVGEGT. The CDR3 has 17 residues. The DNA of the CDR3 is TGTGCCAGCAGTTACGAATTGTCTACCGAGTACCAAGAGACCCAGTACTTC. Translation: CASSYELSTEYQETQYF.

The chain couples TRBV6-5 to TRBJ1-2, with D uncertain. Germline CDR1 and CDR2: MNHEY and SVGAGI. The V gene lost 6 bases and the J gene lost 7 bases, with 12 bases spanning the gap. This CDR3 is built from 12 residues. The CDR3, as DNA: TGTGCCAGCAGAATGAGGGATATTGGCTACACCTTC. Translation: CASRMRDIGYTF.

This clone was seen a handful of times. The chain couples TRBV12-5 to TRBJ2-1; D is possibly TRBD1 (5 bases). CDR3 length equals 13 residues. CDR1 is LGHNT, CDR2 FRNRAP, per germline. V lost 4 bases and J 3 bases, leaving 7 bases between the germline ends. In DNA, the CDR3 is TGTGCTAGTGGTTCCGACAGCTACAATGAGCAGTTCTTC. Its protein is CASGSDSYNEQFF.

The CDR3 region has the DNA TGTGCCAGCAGCTCGTCCGGGACAGCACTCTTTAATACGCAGTATTTT. Its translation is CASSSSGTALFNTQYF. This chain uses TRBV21-1 with TRBJ2-3; whether TRBD1, the table's D call, matches the DNA was not checked. TRBV21-1 is a listed pseudogene. This CDR3 is 16 amino acids long.